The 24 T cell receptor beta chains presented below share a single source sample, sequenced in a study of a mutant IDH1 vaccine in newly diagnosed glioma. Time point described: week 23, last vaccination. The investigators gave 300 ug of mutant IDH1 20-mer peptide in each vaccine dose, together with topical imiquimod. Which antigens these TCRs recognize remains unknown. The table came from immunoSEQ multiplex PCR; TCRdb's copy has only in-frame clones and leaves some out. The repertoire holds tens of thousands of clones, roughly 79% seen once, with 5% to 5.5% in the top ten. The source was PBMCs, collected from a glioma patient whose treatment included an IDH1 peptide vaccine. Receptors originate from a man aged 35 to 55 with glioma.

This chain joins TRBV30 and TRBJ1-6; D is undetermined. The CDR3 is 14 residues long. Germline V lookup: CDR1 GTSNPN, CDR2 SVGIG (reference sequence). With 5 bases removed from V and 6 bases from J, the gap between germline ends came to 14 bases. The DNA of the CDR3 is TGTGCCTGGTCAACAAGAAGTGGTAATTCACCCCTCCACTTT. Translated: CAWSTRSGNSPLHF.

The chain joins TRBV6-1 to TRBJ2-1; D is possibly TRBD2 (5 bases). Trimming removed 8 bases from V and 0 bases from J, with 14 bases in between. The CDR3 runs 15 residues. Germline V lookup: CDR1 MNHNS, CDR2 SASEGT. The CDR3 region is CASLRGRSSYNEQFF. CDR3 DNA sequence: TGTGCCAGCCTTCGGGGAAGGAGCTCCTACAATGAGCAGTTCTTC.

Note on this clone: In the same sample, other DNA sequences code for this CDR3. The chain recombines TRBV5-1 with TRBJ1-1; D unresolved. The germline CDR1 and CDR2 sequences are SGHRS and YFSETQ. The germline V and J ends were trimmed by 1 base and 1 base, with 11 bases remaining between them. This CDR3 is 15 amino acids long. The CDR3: CASSLFRPTNTEAFF. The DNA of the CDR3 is TGCGCCAGCAGCTTGTTCCGGCCCACGAACACTGAAGCTTTCTTT.

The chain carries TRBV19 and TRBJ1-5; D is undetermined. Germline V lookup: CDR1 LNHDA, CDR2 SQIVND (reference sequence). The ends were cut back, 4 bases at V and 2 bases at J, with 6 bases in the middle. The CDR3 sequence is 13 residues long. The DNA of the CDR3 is TGTGCCAGTAGTAGGCAGCGCAATCAGCCCCAGCATTTT. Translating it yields CASSRQRNQPQHF.

The CDR3: CAWMQNTEAFF. The CDR3 nucleotides are TGTGCCTGGATGCAGAACACTGAAGCTTTCTTT. The chain joins TRBV30 to TRBJ1-1, with D unclear. The CDR3 has 11 residues. Germline V CDR1 and CDR2: GTSNPN, SVGIG (reference sequence). Trimming cost V 4 bases and J 1 base, with 4 bases left between them.

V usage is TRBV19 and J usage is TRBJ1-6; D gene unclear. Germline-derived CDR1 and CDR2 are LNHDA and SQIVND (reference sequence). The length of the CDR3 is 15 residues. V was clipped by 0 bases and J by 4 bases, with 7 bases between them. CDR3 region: CASSIEGRYNSPLHF. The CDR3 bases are TGTGCCAGTAGTATAGAGGGCAGATATAATTCACCCCTCCACTTT.

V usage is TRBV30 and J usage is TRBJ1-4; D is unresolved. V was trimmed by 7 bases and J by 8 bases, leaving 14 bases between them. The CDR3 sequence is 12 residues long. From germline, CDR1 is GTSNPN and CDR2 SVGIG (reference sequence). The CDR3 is CASLRPGEKLFF. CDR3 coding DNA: TGTGCCTCCCTACGCCCGGGCGAAAAACTGTTTTTT.

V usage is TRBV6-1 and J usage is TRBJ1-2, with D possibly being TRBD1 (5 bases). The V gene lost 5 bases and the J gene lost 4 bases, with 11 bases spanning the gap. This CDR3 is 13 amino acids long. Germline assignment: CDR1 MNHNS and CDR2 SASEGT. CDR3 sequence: CASSRGRSYGYTF. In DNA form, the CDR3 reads TGTGCCAGCAGTAGGGGCAGGAGCTATGGCTACACCTTC.

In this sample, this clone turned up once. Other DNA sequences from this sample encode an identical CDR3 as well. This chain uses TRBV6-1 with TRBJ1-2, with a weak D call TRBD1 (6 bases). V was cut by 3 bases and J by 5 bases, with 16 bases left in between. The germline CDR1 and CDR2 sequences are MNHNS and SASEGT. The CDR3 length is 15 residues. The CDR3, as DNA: TGTGCCAGCAGTGAGGCGGGGGGCGTCAGATATGGCTACACCTTC. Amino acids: CASSEAGGVRYGYTF.

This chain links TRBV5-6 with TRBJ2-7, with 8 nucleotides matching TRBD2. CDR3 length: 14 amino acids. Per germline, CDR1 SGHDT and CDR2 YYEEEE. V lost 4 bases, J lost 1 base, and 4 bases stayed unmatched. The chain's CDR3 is CASSPLAGSYEQYF. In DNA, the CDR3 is TGTGCCAGCAGCCCCTTAGCGGGGTCCTACGAGCAGTACTTC.

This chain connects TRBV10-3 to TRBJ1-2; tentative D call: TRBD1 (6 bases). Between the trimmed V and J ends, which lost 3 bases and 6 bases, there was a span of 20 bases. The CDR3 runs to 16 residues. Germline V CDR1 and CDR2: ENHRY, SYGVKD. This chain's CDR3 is CAISEGRRGVRDGYTF. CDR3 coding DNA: TGTGCCATCAGTGAAGGGCGCAGGGGTGTTCGGGATGGCTACACCTTC.

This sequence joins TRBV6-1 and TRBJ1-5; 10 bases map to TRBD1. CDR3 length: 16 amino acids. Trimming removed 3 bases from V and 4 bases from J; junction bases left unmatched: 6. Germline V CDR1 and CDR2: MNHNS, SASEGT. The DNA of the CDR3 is TGTGCCAGCAGTGATCGGGACAGGGGTGATAATCAGCCCCAGCATTTT. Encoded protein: CASSDRDRGDNQPQHF.

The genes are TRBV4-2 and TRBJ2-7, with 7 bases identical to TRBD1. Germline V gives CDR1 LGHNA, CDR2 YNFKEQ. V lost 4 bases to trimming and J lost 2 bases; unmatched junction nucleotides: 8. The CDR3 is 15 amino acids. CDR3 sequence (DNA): TGTGCCAGCAGCCTCTACAGGGGTCTTCCCTACGAGCAGTACTTC. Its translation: CASSLYRGLPYEQYF.

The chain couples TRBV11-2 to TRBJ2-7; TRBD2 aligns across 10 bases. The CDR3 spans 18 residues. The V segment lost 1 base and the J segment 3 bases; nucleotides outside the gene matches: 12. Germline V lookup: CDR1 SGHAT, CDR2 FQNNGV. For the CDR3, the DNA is TGTGCCAGCAGCTTAGGGGTCGGGACTAGCGCTTCCTACTACGAGCAGTACTTC. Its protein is CASSLGVGTSASYYEQYF. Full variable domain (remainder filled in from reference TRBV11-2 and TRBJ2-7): EAGVAQSPRYKIIEKRQSVAFWCNPISGHATLYWYQQILGQGPKLLIQFQNNGVVDDSQLPKDRFSAERLKGVDSTLKIQPAKLEDSAVYLCASSLGVGTSASYYEQYFGPGTRLTVT.

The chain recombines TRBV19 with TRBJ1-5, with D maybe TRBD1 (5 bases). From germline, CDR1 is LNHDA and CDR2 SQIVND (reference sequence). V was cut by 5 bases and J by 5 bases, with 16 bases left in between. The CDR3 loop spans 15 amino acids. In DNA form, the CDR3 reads TGTGCCAGTAGTCTGAGTGGCGGGGGAGATCAGCCCCAGCATTTT. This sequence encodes CASSLSGGGDQPQHF.

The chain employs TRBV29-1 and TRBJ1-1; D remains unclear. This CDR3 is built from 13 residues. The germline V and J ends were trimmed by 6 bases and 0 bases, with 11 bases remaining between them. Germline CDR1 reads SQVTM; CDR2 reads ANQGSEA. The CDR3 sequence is CSVLDGLNTEAFF. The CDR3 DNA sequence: TGCAGCGTCTTGGACGGACTGAACACTGAAGCTTTCTTT.

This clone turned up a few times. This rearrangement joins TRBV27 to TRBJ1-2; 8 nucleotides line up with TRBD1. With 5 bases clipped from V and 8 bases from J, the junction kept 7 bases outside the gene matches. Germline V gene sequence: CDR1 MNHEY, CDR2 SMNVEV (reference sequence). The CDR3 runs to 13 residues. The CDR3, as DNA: TGTGCCAGCAGTGGAACCGGACAGGGAGGCTACACCTTC. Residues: CASSGTGQGGYTF.

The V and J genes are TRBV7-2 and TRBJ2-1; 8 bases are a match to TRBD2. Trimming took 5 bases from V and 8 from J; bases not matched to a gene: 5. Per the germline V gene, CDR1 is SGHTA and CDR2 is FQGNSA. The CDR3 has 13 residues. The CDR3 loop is CASSGLAGYEQFF. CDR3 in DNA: TGTGCCAGCAGCGGATTAGCGGGGTATGAGCAGTTCTTC.

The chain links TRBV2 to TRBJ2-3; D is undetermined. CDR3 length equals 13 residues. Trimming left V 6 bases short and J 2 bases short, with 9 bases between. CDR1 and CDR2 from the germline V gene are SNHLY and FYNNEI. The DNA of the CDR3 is TGTGCCAGCAGCCAACTTTTCACAGATACGCAGTATTTT. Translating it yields CASSQLFTDTQYF.

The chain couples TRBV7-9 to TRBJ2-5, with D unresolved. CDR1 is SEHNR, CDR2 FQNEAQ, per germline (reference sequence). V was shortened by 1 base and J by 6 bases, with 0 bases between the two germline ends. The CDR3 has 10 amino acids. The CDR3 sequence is CASSLETQYF. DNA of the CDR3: TGTGCCAGCAGCTTAGAGACCCAGTACTTC.

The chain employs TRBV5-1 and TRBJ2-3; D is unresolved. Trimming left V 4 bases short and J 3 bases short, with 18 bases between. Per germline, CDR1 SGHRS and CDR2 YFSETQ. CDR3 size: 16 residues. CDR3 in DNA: TGCGCCAGCAGCCCGGGCGGAGTCGTTATAACAGATACGCAGTATTTT. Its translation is CASSPGGVVITDTQYF.

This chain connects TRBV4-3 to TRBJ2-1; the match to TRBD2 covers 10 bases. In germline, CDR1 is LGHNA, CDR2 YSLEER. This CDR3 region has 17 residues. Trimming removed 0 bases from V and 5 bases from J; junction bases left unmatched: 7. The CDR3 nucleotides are TGCGCCAGCAGCCAAGAGCGAACGGGACTAGCGAACAATGAGCAGTTCTTC. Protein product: CASSQERTGLANNEQFF.

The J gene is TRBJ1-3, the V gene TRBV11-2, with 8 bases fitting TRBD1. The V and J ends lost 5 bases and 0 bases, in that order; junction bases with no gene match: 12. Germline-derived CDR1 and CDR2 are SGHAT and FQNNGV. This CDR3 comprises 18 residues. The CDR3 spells CASSRFGTGHHSGNTIYF. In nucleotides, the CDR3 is TGTGCCAGCAGCCGTTTCGGGACAGGCCACCACTCTGGAAACACCATATATTTT.

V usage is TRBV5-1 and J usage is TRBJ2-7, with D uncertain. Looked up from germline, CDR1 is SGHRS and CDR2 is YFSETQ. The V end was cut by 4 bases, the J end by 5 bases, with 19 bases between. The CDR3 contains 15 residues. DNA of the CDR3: TGCGCCAGCAGCACCACGGGTGGGGAAACCGACGAGCAGTACTTC. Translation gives CASSTTGGETDEQYF.